Below, 14 T cell receptor beta chains from the same sample are listed, as sequenced in a study of T-cell reconstitution after alpha-beta-depleted transplantation in children. Unique molecular identifiers were used to barcode this TCRbeta library. Via MiXCR, TCRdb re-called the PCR reads, giving one row per CDR3 protein. The table lists 500,000 to 600,000 distinct CDR3 sequences, 27% of them singletons, with about 35% in the top ten. The sequenced sample was PBMCs, obtained before TCRalphabeta/CD19-depleted stem cell transplant. The receptors originated from a boy in the first two years of life with Wiskott-Aldrich syndrome, due to receive a stem cell transplant.

This clonotype appeared a few times. The chain combines TRBV7-3 with TRBJ2-1, with 8 positions matching TRBD2. The junction had 14 bases not matched to a gene; V was cut back by 5 bases and J by 8 bases. Germline values: CDR1 SGHTA, CDR2 FQGTGA. CDR3 length: 16 amino acids. DNA of the CDR3: TGTGCCAGCAGCCGGATTGGAGCGGGAGTGGGAGATGAGCAGTTCTTC. Translating gives CASSRIGAGVGDEQFF.

The chain links TRBV7-8 to TRBJ2-1; 10 nucleotides line up with TRBD2. CDR1 SGHVS and CDR2 FQNEAQ come from the germline V gene. V lost 1 base, J lost 2 bases, and 8 bases stayed unmatched. This CDR3 has 18 amino acids. The CDR3 loop reads CASSLESRTSGTYNEQFF. In nucleotides, the CDR3 is TGTGCCAGCAGCTTAGAGTCTAGGACTAGCGGTACCTACAATGAGCAGTTCTTC. The complete variable domain, with remaining parts taken from reference TRBV7-8 and TRBJ2-1, reads GAGVSQSPRYKVAKRGQDVALRCDPISGHVSLFWYQQALGQGPEFLTYFQNEAQLDKSGLPSDRFFAERPEGSVSTLKIQRTQQEDSAVYLCASSLESRTSGTYNEQFFGPGTRLTVL.

The chain has TRBV9 and TRBJ2-1; no clear D. The CDR3 is made up of 14 amino acids. Germline V gives CDR1 SGDLS, CDR2 YYNGEE. Trimming left V 3 bases short and J 2 bases short, with 9 bases between. The CDR3, as DNA: TGTGCCAGCAGCGAGAGAGGAACCTACAATGAGCAGTTCTTC. This sequence encodes CASSERGTYNEQFF.

This clonotype appeared a few times. This rearrangement joins TRBV20-1 to TRBJ2-1; D call uncertain. The CDR3 runs 11 residues. Germline CDR1 is DFQATT and CDR2 is SNEGSKA (reference sequence). Trimming shortened V by 4 bases and J by 6 bases, and 7 bases separated the two germline ends. The CDR3, as DNA: TGCAGTGCTAAGAAGATCAATGAGCAGTTCTTC. It codes for CSAKKINEQFF.

This clonotype occurred a few times. V usage is TRBV27 and J usage is TRBJ2-4, with 7 bases that match TRBD2. The CDR3 totals 15 residues. V lost 8 bases, J lost 10 bases, and 17 bases stayed unmatched. CDR1 is MNHEY, CDR2 SMNVEV, per germline (reference sequence). CDR3 residues: CASGQTGPLGGIQYF. The CDR3 DNA reads TGTGCCAGCGGGCAGACGGGCCCCCTGGGAGGGATTCAGTACTTC.

V usage is TRBV12-3 or TRBV12-4 and J usage is TRBJ2-7; D is perhaps TRBD2 (5 bases). Trimming cost V 3 bases and J 3 bases, with 15 bases left between them. The CDR3 covers 15 residues. The CDR3 nucleotides read TGTGCCAGCAGTTTTATTAGAGGACTGGGCTACGAGCAGTACTTC. Translated: CASSFIRGLGYEQYF.

V gene TRBV10-3 combines with J gene TRBJ2-7; tentative D call: TRBD2 (5 bases). CDR3 length: 13 residues. The germline V gene encodes CDR1 ENHRY and CDR2 SYGVKD. V lost 5 bases, J lost 6 bases, and 14 bases lay in between. CDR3 amino acids: CAISLATLAEQYF. Written as DNA, the CDR3 is TGTGCCATCAGTCTAGCTACCCTGGCCGAGCAGTACTTC.

CDR3 sequence (DNA): TGCGCCAGCAGCCCAAGCCTGGGGCTAGCAATACCCGGCAATGAGCAGTTCTTC. Amino acid sequence: CASSPSLGLAIPGNEQFF. J is TRBJ2-1 and V is TRBV5-1; D is tentatively TRBD1 or TRBD2 (5 bases each). V was clipped by 4 bases and J by 6 bases, with 26 bases between them. The germline V gene has CDR1 SGHRS and CDR2 YFSETQ. This CDR3 is 18 amino acids long.

This chain uses TRBV5-1 with TRBJ2-5; no firm D call. The CDR3 consists of 15 residues. Per germline, CDR1 SGHRS and CDR2 YFSETQ. Trimming took 0 bases from V and 2 from J, leaving 11 bases between them. CDR3 coding DNA: TGCGCCAGCAGCTTGGCCAACGGCATTCAAGAGACCCAGTACTTC. This translates into CASSLANGIQETQYF. The full variable domain, its missing parts supplied by reference TRBV5-1 and TRBJ2-5, is KAGVTQTPRYLIKTRGQQVTLSCSPISGHRSVSWYQQTPGQGLQFLFEYFSETQRNKGNFPGRFSGRQFSNSRSEMNVSTLELGDSALYLCASSLANGIQETQYFGPGTRLLVL.

The rearrangement links TRBV27 to TRBJ1-2; maybe TRBD1 (5 bases). V dropped 3 bases and J dropped 6 bases, with 20 bases sitting between them. Germline V gene data show CDR1 as MNHEY and CDR2 as SMNVEV (reference sequence). This CDR3 comprises 16 residues. Here the CDR3 reads CASSFFWSVGGNGYTF. Here the CDR3 DNA reads TGTGCCAGCAGTTTCTTTTGGTCTGTGGGGGGGAATGGCTACACCTTC.

This clonotype has more than one count but fewer than ten. The chain is built from TRBV5-1 and TRBJ1-2; D is unresolved. Trimming removed 3 bases at V and 4 bases at J, with 10 bases between. CDR3 length: 13 amino acids. Germline lookup yields CDR1 SGHRS and CDR2 YFSETQ. The CDR3: CASSSSLAYGYTF. As DNA, the CDR3 is TGCGCCAGCAGCTCAAGCCTGGCCTATGGCTACACCTTC. Supplemented by reference TRBV5-1 and TRBJ1-2, the full variable domain reads KAGVTQTPRYLIKTRGQQVTLSCSPISGHRSVSWYQQTPGQGLQFLFEYFSETQRNKGNFPGRFSGRQFSNSRSEMNVSTLELGDSALYLCASSSSLAYGYTFGSGTRLTVV.

V gene TRBV10-3 combines with J gene TRBJ2-1; 13 bases are shared with TRBD2. The length of the CDR3 is 16 residues. J lost 4 bases, V lost 5 bases, and 5 bases had no gene match. The germline gives CDR1 ENHRY, CDR2 SYGVKD. The CDR3 coding sequence is TGTGCCATCAGTATTGGACTAGCGGGGGATTACAATGAGCAGTTCTTC. This gives the protein CAISIGLAGDYNEQFF.

As to this clonotype: Possible read error: a much larger clone is one base away. The J gene is TRBJ2-5, the V gene TRBV5-1; D not resolved. The CDR3 loop spans 13 amino acids. In germline, CDR1 is SGHRS, CDR2 YFSETQ. V was pared by 1 base and J by 3 bases, with 7 bases between. CDR3 loop: CASSLYGEETQYF. CDR3 DNA: TGCGCCAGCAGCTTGTACGGAGAAGAGACCCAGTACTTC.

This clonotype was seen only a few times. The chain combines TRBV6-6 with TRBJ1-3, with 8 bases matching TRBD1. J was trimmed by 4 bases and V by 8 bases; bases with no gene match: 4. Germline V CDR1 and CDR2: MNHNY, SVGAGI (reference sequence). The CDR3 sequence is 13 residues long. CDR3 nucleotide sequence: TGTGCCAGCCGACGGGACAGGGGAAACACCATATATTTT. This sequence encodes CASRRDRGNTIYF.